The present TCR beta chain was sequenced within a study of blood T cell repertoires in COVID-19. Study details: Specimens from acute and convalescent COVID-19 originated in the United States, Italy and Spain.

Original processing methods: Amplification of reference gene primers provided the estimated nucleated cell counts. Using immunoSEQ multiplex PCR, the repertoire was profiled, and TCRdb retains in-frame clones only, with some absent. That table gives V, J and clone size, and the DNA gave D and trimming. The repertoire holds approximately 46,000 clones, with 70% to 85% as singletons. Trimming removed 4 bases from V and 6 bases from J; junction bases left unmatched: 12. Germline lookup yields CDR1 SGHRS and CDR2 YFSETQ. This CDR3 region has 15 residues. Sequenced: peripheral blood. The chain couples TRBV5-1 to TRBJ2-7, with 8 bases lining up with TRBD1. The receptor's source is a human donor in a cohort sampled during active COVID-19. CDR3 sequence (DNA): TGCGCCAGCAGCGACCGGTCAGGGGGCTATGGCGAGCAGTACTTC. Translation gives CASSDRSGGYGEQYF.